The sequence of this T cell receptor (beta chain) was determined in a study of cytomegalovirus exposure and HLA in healthy donors. Study-level information: Earlier findings included over 90 million unique TCR beta sequences obtained from some 180 million T cells.

PCR used 60 Vbeta primers and 13 Jbeta primers. Sequencing used immunoSEQ multiplex PCR; TCRdb keeps in-frame clones, though not all of them. The sample comprises roughly 230,000 clones, approximately 91% of which are singletons, and 1.7% rests with the top ten. To note about this clone: The antigen is not known.

Germline V gene lookup returns CDR1 LNHDA and CDR2 SQIVND (reference sequence). Trimming removed 8 bases from V and 10 bases from J; junction bases left unmatched: 9. The CDR3 runs to 12 residues. Study observations and caveats: From TCR beta sequences, most subjects' HLA-A and HLA-B alleles were reportedly predicted accurately.

The chain couples TRBV19 to TRBJ2-3; TRBD2 agrees at 7 bases. The sequence was obtained from a girl aged 2-10 years in good health and CMV-seronegative. What was sequenced was PBMCs. CDR3 nucleotides: TGTGCCAGTGCGAGCGGGGTTTCGTCGCAGTATTTT. This codes for CASASGVSSQYF.